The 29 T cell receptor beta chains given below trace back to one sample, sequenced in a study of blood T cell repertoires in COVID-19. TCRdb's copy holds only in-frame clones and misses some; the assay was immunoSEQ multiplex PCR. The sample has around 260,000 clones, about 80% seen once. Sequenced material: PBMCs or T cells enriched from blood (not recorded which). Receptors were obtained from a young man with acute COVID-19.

The CDR3 reads CSAREEAQHF. DNA for the CDR3: TGCAGTGCTAGAGAGGAGGCCCAGCATTTT. This chain connects TRBV20-1 to TRBJ1-5; no definite D call. CDR3 length: 10 amino acids. Trimming took 0 bases from V and 11 from J, leaving 5 bases between them. CDR1 is DFQATT and CDR2 is SNEGSKA in the germline V gene (reference sequence).

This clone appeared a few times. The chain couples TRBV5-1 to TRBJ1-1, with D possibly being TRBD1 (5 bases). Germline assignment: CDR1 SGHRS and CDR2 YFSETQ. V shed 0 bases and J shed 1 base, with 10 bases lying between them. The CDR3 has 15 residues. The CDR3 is CASSLVGAPNTEAFF. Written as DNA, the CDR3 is TGCGCCAGCAGCTTGGTAGGGGCCCCGAACACTGAAGCTTTCTTT.

The CDR3 sequence is CASLNSYEQYV. The CDR3, as DNA: TGTGCCAGCCTTAACTCTTACGAGCAGTACGTC. V gene TRBV6-4 combines with J gene TRBJ2-7; the D is unclear. V was trimmed by 8 bases and J by 4 bases, leaving 9 bases between them. In germline, CDR1 is MRHNA, CDR2 SNTAGT. This CDR3 spans 11 amino acids.

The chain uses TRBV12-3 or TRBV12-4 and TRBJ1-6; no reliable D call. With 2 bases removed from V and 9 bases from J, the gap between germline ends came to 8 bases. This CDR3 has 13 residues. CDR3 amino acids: CASSLPPGSPLHF. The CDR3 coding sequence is TGTGCCAGCAGTTTACCCCCGGGTTCACCCCTCCACTTT.

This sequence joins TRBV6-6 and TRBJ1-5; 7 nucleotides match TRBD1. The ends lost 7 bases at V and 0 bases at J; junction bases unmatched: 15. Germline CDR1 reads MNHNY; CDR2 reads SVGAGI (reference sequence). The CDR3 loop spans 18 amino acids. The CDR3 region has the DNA TGTGCCAGCAATCGAGGCGGGACAGCCTCTTCTAGCAATCAGCCCCAGCATTTT. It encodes CASNRGGTASSSNQPQHF.

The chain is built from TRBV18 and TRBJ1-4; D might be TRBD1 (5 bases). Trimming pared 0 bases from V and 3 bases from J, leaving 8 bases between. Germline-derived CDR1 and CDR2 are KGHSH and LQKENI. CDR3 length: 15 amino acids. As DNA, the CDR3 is TGTGCCAGCTCACCACCGGGCAGGGCTAATGAAAAACTGTTTTTT. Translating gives CASSPPGRANEKLFF. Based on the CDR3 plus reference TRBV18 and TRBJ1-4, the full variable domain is NAGVMQNPRHLVRRRGQEARLRCSPMKGHSHVYWYRQLPEEGLKFMVYLQKENIIDESGMPKERFSAEFPKEGPSILRIQQVVRGDSAAYFCASSPPGRANEKLFFGSGTQLSVL.

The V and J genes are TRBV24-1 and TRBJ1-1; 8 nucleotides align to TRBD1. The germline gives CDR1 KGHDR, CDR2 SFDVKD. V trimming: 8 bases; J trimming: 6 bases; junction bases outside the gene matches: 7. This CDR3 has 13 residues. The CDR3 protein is CATTRRGQPEAFF. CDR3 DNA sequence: TGTGCCACCACGCGCAGGGGGCAACCTGAAGCTTTCTTT.

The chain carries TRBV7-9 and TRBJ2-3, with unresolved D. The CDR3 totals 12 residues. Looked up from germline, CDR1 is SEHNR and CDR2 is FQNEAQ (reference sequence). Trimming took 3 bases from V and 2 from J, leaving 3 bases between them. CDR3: CASSFFTDTQYF. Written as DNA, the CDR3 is TGTGCCAGCAGCTTCTTCACAGATACGCAGTATTTT.

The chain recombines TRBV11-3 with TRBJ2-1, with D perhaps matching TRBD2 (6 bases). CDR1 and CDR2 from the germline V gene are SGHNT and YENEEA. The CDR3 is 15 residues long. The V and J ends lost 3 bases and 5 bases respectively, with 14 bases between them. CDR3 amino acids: CASSFMGSGDNEQFF. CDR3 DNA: TGTGCCAGCAGCTTTATGGGTAGCGGAGACAATGAGCAGTTCTTC.

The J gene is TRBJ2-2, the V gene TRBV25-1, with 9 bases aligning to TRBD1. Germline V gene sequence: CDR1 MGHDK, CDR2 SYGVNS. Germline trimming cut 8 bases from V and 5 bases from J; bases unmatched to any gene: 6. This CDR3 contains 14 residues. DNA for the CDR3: TGTGCCAGCGGGGGACAGGGCGGGACCGGGGAGCTGTTTTTT. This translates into CASGGQGGTGELFF.

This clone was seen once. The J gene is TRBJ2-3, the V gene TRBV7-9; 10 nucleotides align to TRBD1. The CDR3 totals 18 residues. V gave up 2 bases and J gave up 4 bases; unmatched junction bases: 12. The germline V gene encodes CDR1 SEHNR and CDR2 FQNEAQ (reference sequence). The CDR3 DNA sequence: TGTGCCAGCAGCTTACTAAGTTCGACAGGGGGCTGGTCAGATACGCAGTATTTT. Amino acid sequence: CASSLLSSTGGWSDTQYF.

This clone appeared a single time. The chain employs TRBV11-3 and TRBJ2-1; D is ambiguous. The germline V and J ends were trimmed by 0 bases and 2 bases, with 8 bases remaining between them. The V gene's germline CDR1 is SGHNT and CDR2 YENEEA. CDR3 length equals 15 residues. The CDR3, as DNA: TGTGCCAGCAGCTTAGATGGTCAGGCCTACAATGAGCAGTTCTTC. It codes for CASSLDGQAYNEQFF.

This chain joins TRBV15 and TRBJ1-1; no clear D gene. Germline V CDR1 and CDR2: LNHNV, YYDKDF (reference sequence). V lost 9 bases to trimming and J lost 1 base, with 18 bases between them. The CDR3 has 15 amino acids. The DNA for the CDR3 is TGTGCCACGAACGGGCTGAGGGCCTCGAACACTGAAGCTTTCTTT. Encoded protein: CATNGLRASNTEAFF.

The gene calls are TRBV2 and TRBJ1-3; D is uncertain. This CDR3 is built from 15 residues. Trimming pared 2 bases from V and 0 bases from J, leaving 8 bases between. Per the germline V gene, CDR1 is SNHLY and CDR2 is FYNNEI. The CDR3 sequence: CASSEIRSSGNTIYF. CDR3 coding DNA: TGTGCCAGCAGTGAAATTCGGAGCTCTGGAAACACCATATATTTT.

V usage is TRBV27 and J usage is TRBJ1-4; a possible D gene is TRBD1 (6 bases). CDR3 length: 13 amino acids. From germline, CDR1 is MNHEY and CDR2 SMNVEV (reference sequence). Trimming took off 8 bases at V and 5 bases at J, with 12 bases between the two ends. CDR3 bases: TGTGCCAGCGGGGGGGGCCGAAATGAAAAACTGTTTTTT. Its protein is CASGGGRNEKLFF. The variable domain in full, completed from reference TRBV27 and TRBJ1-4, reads EAQVTQNPRYLITVTGKKLTVTCSQNMNHEYMSWYRQDPGLGLRQIYYSMNVEVTDKGDVPEGYKVSRKEKRNFPLILESPSPNQTSLYFCASGGGRNEKLFFGSGTQLSVL.

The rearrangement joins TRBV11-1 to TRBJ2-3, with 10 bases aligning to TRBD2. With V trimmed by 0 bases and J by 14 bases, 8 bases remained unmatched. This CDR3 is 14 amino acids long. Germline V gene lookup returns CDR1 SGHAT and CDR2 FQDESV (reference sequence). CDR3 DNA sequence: TGTGCCAGCAGCTTAGCAGGACTAGCGGACTCTGGGTATTTT. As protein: CASSLAGLADSGYF.

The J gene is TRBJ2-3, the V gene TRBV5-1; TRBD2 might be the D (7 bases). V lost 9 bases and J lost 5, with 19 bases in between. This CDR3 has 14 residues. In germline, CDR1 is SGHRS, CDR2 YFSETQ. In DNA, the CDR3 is TGCGCCACCCATATGGGGGGGCGGGTAGATACGCAGTATTTT. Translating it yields CATHMGGRVDTQYF.

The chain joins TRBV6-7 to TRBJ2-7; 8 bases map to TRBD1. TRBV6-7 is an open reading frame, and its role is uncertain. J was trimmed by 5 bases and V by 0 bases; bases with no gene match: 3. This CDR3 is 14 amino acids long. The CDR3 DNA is TGTGCCAGCAGTTACTCGCCAGGGGGCAACGAGCAGTACGTC. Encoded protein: CASSYSPGGNEQYV.

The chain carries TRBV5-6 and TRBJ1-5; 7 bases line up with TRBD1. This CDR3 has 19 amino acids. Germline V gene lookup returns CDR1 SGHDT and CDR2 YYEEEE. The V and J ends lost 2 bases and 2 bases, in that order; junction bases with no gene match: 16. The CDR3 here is CASSFTHKDRFSRNQPQHF. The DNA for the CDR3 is TGTGCCAGCAGCTTTACTCATAAGGACAGGTTTTCGCGCAATCAGCCCCAGCATTTT.

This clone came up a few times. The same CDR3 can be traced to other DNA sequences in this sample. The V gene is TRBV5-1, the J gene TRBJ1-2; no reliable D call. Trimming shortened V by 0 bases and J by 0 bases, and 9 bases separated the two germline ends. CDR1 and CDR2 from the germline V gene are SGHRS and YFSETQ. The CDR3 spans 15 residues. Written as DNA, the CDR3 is TGCGCCAGCAGCTTGGGGGCGGGCGCTAACTATGGCTACACCTTC. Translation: CASSLGAGANYGYTF.

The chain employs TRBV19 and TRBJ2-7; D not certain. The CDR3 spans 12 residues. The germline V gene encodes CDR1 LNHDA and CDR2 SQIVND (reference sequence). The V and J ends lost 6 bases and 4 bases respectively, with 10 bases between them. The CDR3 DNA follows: TGTGCCAGTAGCCCAGACGGGTACGAGCAGTACGTC. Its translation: CASSPDGYEQYV.

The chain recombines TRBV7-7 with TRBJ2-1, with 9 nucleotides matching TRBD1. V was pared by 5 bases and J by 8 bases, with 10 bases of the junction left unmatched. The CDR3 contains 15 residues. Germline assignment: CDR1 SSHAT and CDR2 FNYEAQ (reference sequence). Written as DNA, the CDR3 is TGTGCCAGCAGCGCCGCCGGGACAGGGATCCATGAGCAGTTCTTC. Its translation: CASSAAGTGIHEQFF.

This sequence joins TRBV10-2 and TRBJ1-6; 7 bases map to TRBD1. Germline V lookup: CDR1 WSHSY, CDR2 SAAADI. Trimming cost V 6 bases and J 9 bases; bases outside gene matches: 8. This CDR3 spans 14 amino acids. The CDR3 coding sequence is TGCGCCAGCAGGGAGACAGGGAGTGGTTCACCCCTCCACTTT. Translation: CASRETGSGSPLHF.

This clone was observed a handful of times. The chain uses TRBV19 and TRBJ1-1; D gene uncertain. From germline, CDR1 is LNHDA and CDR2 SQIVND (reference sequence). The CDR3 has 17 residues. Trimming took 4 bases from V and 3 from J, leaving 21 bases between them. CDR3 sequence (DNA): TGTGCCAGTAGTAGAGAAGCGATAACGAGTCAGTACACTGAAGCTTTCTTT. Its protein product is CASSREAITSQYTEAFF.

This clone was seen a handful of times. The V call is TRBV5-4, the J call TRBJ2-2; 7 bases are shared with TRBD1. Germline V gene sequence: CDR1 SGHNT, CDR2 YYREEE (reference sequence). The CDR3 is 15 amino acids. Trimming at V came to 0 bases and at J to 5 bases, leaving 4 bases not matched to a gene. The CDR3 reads CASSLEGARTGELFF. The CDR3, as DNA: TGTGCCAGCAGCTTGGAGGGGGCACGGACCGGGGAGCTGTTTTTT.

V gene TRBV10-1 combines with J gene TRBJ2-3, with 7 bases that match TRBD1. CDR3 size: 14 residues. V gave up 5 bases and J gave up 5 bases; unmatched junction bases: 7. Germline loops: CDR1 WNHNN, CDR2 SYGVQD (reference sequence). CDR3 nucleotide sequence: TGCGCCAGCAGTACGACAGGGAGAAAAGATACGCAGTATTTT. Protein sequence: CASSTTGRKDTQYF.

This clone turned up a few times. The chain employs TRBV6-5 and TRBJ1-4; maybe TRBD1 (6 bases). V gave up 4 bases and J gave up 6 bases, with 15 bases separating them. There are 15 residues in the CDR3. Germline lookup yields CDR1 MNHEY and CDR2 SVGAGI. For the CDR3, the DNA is TGTGCCAGCAGTTCGACAGGCGGGGGCCATGAAAAACTGTTTTTT. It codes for CASSSTGGGHEKLFF.

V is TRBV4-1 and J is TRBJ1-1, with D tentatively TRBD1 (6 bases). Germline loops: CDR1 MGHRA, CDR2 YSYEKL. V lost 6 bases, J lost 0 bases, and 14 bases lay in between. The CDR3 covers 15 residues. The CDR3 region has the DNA TGCGCCAGCAGGGCTTTCGGACAGATGAACACTGAAGCTTTCTTT. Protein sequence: CASRAFGQMNTEAFF.

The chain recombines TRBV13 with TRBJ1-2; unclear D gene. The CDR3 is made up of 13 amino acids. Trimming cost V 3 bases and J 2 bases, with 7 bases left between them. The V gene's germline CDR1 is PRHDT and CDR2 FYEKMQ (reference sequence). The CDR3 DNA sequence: TGTGCCAGCAGCTTTCGGGGAAACTATGGCTACACCTTC. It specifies CASSFRGNYGYTF.